This TCR beta chain was sequenced in a study of T-cell reconstitution after alpha-beta-depleted transplantation in children. A word on this clonotype: The antigen remains undetermined.

A library of TCRbeta sequences, prepared with unique molecular identifiers, was generated. TCRdb used MiXCR to reprocess the PCR reads, holding one entry per CDR3 protein. The repertoire holds 440,000 or so distinct CDR3 sequences, around 46% seen once, with 27% in the top ten. CDR1 and CDR2 (germline): MNHEY, SMNVEV (reference sequence). The CDR3 consists of 11 residues. The V gene lost 6 bases and the J gene lost 1 base, with 4 bases spanning the gap. Study results and limitations: The study reportedly traced alpha-beta T cells about two months after transplant to several hundred expanded graft clones.

The receptor was derived from a girl aged 2 to 10 with aplastic anemia, due to receive a stem cell transplant. Sequencing was performed on PBMCs, taken before TCRalphabeta/CD19-depleted stem cell transplant. The rearrangement uses TRBV27 and TRBJ2-7; D not certain. Written as DNA, the CDR3 is TGTGCCAGCAGGGTGTCCTACGAGCAGTACTTC. It yields the protein CASRVSYEQYF.